This TCR beta chain is drawn from a study of CD8+ T cells in alopecia areata. cDNA serving as the sequencing template came from extracted, reverse transcribed RNA. TCRdb's copy holds only in-frame clones and misses some; the assay was immunoSEQ multiplex PCR. The repertoire consists of 140,000 to 150,000 clones, with roughly half occurring once and the leading ten covering over 0.85%. V was cut by 0 bases and J by 2 bases, with 14 bases left in between. CDR3 size: 16 residues. Germline V gene data show CDR1 as SGDLS and CDR2 as YYNGEE. The sequence was collected from a human donor with alopecia areata. The chain combines TRBV9 with TRBJ1-1; possible D gene TRBD1, 5 bases. Here the sequenced sample was CD4+ T cells sorted from blood, taken at week 0. The CDR3: CASSVGVGRENTEAFF. CDR3 sequence (DNA): TGTGCCAGCAGCGTAGGTGTGGGGCGGGAAAACACTGAAGCTTTCTTT.